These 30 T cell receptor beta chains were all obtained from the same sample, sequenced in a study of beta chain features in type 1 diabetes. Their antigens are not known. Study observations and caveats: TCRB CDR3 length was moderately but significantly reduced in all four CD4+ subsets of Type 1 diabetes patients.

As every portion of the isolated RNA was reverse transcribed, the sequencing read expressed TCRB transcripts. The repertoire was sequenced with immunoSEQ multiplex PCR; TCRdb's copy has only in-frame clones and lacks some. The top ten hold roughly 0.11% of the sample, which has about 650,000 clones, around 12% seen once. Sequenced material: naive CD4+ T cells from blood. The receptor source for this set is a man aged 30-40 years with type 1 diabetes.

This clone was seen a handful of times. CDR3 coding DNA: TGTGCCACGATGCGGGGGTTGAACACCGGGGAGCTGTTTTTT. Translation: CATMRGLNTGELFF. The chain carries TRBV6-6 and TRBJ2-2; 7 nucleotides line up with TRBD2. Germline CDR1 and CDR2: MNHNY and SVGAGI (reference sequence). This CDR3 is built from 14 residues. The ends lost 10 bases at V and 1 base at J; junction bases unmatched: 6.

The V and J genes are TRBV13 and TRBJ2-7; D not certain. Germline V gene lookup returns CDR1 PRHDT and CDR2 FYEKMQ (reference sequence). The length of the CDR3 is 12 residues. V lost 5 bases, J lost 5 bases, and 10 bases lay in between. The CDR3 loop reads CASSLLRDEQYF. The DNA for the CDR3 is TGTGCCAGCAGCCTCCTCCGGGACGAGCAGTACTTC.

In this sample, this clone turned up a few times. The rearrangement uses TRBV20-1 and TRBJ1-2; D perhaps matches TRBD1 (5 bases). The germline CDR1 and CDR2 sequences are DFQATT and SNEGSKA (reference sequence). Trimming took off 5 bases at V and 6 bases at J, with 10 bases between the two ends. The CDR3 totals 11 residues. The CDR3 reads CSAGGGNGYTF. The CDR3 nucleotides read TGCAGTGCTGGGGGAGGGAATGGCTACACCTTC.

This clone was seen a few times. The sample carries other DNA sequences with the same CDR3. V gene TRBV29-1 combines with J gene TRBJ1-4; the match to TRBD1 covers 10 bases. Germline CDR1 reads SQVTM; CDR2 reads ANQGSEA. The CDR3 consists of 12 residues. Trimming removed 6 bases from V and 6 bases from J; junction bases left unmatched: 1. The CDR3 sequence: CSVGTGDEKLFF. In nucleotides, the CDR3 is TGCAGCGTGGGGACAGGGGATGAAAAACTGTTTTTT.

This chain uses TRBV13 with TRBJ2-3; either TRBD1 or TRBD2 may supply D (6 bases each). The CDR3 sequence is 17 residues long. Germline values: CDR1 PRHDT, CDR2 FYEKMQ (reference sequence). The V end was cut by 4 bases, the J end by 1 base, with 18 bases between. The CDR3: CASSSVQGGVGTDTQYF. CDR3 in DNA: TGTGCCAGCAGCTCCGTACAGGGCGGGGTGGGCACAGATACGCAGTATTTT.

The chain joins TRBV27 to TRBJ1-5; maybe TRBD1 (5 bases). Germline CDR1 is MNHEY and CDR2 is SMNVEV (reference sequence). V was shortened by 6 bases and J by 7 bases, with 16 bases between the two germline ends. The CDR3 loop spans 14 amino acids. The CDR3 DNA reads TGTGCCAGCAGCCCAGAGTCGGGGCACCAGCCCCAGCATTTT. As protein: CASSPESGHQPQHF.

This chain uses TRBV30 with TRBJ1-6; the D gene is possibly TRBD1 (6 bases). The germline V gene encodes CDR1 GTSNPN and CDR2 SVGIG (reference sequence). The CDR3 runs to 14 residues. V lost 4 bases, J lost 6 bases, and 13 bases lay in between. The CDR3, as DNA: TGTGCCTGGATAGGGGGTGTTATTAATTCACCCCTCCACTTT. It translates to CAWIGGVINSPLHF.

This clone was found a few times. CDR3 DNA: TGTGCCAGCAGCCAAGATTTTGGAACAGGCTCCCTTTACAATGAGCAGTTCTTC. This sequence encodes CASSQDFGTGSLYNEQFF. J is TRBJ2-1 and V is TRBV14; a weak D match, TRBD1 (5 bases). CDR3 size: 18 residues. Germline V gene data show CDR1 as SGHDN and CDR2 as FVKESK. V was clipped by 0 bases and J by 4 bases, with 19 bases between them.

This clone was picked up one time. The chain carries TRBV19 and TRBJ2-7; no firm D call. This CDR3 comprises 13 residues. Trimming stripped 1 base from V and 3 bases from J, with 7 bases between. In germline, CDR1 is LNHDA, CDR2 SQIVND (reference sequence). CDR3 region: CASSIGRYYEQYF. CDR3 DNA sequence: TGTGCCAGTAGTATAGGCAGATACTACGAGCAGTACTTC. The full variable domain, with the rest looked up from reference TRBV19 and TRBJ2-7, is DGGITQSPKYLFRKEGQNVTLSCEQNLNHDAMYWYRQDPGQGLRLIYYSQIVNDFQKGDIAEGYSVSREKKESFPLTVTSAQKNPTAFYLCASSIGRYYEQYFGPGTRLTVT.

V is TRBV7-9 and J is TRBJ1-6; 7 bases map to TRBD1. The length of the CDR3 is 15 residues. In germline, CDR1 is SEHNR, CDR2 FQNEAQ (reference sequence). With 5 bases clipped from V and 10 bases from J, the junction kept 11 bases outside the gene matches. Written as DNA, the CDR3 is TGTGCCAGCAGCCTAGGGACAGCAACGGGGTCACCCCTCCACTTT. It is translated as CASSLGTATGSPLHF.

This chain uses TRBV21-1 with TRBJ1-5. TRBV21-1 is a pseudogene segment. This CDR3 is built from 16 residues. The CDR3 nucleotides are TGTGCCAGCAGCAAGATAAAGGGAAGGGGCAATCAGCCCCAGCATTTT. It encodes CASSKIKGRGNQPQHF.

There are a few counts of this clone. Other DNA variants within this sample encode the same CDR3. The CDR3 here is CASSLGSYEQYF. For the CDR3, the DNA is TGTGCCAGCAGCTTAGGATCCTACGAGCAGTACTTC. The rearrangement uses TRBV7-2 and TRBJ2-7; D uncertain. The V and J ends lost 1 base and 1 base respectively, with 2 bases between them. Germline V CDR1 and CDR2: SGHTA, FQGNSA. There are 12 residues in the CDR3.

CDR3 region: CSVGSGGVYNEQFF. The CDR3 DNA is TGCAGCGTTGGGAGCGGGGGCGTTTACAATGAGCAGTTCTTC. J is TRBJ2-1 and V is TRBV29-1, with 8 bases aligning to TRBD2. CDR3 length: 14 amino acids. Germline V CDR1 and CDR2: SQVTM, ANQGSEA. V gave up 4 bases and J gave up 4 bases; unmatched junction bases: 6.

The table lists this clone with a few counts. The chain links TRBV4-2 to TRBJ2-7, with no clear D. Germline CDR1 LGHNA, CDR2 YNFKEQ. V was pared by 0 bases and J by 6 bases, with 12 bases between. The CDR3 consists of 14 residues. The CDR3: CASSQDNGNLEQYF. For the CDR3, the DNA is TGTGCCAGCAGCCAAGATAATGGGAACCTCGAGCAGTACTTC.

CDR3 amino acids: CSVQAGYQETQYF. Written as DNA, the CDR3 is TGCAGCGTTCAGGCCGGGTACCAAGAGACCCAGTACTTC. J is TRBJ2-5 and V is TRBV29-1; no firm D call. CDR3 length equals 13 residues. V lost 5 bases and J 0 bases, leaving 10 bases between the germline ends. Germline lookup yields CDR1 SQVTM and CDR2 ANQGSEA.

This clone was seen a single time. Here the CDR3 reads CASKSEGAGGQPQHF. In nucleotides, the CDR3 is TGTGCCAGCAAAAGCGAGGGGGCGGGTGGTCAGCCCCAGCATTTT. V gene TRBV2 combines with J gene TRBJ1-5; TRBD1 agrees at 7 bases. CDR1 and CDR2 (germline): SNHLY, FYNNEI. The CDR3 length is 15 residues. V gave up 7 bases and J gave up 6 bases; unmatched junction bases: 12.

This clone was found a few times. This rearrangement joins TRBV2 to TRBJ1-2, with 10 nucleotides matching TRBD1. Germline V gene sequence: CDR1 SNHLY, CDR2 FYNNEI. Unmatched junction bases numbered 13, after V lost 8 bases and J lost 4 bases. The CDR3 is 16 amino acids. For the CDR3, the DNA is TGTGCCAGCCGATCCTCCGGGACAGGGGTTATCTATGGCTACACCTTC. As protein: CASRSSGTGVIYGYTF. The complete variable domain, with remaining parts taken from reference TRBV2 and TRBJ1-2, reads EPEVTQTPSHQVTQMGQEVILRCVPISNHLYFYWYRQILGQKVEFLVSFYNNEISEKSEIFDDQFSVERPDGSNFTLKIRSTKLEDSAMYFCASRSSGTGVIYGYTFGSGTRLTVV.

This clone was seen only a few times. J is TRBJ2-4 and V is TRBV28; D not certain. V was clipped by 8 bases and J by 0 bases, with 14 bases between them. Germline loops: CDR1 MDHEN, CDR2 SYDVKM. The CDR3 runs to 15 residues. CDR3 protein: CASQSDGLAKNIQYF. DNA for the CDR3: TGTGCCAGCCAGTCGGACGGATTAGCCAAAAACATTCAGTACTTC.

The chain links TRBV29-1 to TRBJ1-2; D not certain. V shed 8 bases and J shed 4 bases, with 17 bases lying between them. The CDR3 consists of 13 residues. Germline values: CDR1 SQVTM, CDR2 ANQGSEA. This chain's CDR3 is CSSSPQMGYGYTF. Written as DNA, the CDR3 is TGCAGCTCCTCTCCTCAGATGGGCTATGGCTACACCTTC.

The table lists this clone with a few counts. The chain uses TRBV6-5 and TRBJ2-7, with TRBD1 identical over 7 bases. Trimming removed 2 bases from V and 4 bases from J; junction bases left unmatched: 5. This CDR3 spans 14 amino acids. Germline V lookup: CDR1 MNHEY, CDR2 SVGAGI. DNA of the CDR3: TGTGCCAGCAGTTACGCCGGGACAGCATACGAGCAGTACTTC. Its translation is CASSYAGTAYEQYF.

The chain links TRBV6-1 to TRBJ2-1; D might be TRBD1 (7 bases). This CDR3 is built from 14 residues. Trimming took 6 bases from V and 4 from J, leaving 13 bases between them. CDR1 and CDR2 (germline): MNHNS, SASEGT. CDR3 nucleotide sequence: TGTGCCAGCAGGGCGGGACAGTCATACAATGAGCAGTTCTTC. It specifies CASRAGQSYNEQFF.

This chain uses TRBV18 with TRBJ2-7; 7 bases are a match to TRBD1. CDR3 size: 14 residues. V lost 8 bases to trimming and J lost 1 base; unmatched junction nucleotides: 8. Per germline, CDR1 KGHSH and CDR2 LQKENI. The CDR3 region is CASVRQGPSYEQYF. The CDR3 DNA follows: TGTGCCAGCGTTAGACAGGGACCATCCTACGAGCAGTACTTC.

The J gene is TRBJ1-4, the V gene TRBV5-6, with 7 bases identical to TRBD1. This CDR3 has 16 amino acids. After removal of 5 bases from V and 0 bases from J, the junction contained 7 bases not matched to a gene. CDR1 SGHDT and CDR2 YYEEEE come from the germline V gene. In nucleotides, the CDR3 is TGTGCCAGCAGGAAAAACAGGGGTGCAACTAATGAAAAACTGTTTTTT. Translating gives CASRKNRGATNEKLFF.

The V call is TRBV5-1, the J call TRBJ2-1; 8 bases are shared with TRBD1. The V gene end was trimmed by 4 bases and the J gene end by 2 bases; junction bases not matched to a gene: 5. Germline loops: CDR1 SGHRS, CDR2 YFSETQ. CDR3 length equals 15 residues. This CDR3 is CASSRGQAPYNEQFF. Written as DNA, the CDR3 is TGCGCCAGCAGCCGGGGACAGGCCCCCTACAATGAGCAGTTCTTC.

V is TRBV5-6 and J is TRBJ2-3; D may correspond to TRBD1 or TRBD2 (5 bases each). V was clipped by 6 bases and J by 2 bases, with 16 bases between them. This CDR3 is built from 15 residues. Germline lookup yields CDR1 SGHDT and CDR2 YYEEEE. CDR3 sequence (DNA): TGTGCCAGCACCCCTGGGGGTCGAGACACAGATACGCAGTATTTT. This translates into CASTPGGRDTDTQYF.

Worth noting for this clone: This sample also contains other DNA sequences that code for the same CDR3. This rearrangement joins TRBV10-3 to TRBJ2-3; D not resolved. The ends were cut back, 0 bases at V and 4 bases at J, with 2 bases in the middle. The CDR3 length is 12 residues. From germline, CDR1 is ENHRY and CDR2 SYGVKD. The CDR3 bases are TGTGCCATCAGTGAGTCGTCAGATACGCAGTATTTT. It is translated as CAISESSDTQYF.

CDR3 region: CASSLSAGNEQYF. Written as DNA, the CDR3 is TGTGCCAGCAGTTTATCGGCCGGGAACGAGCAGTACTTC. The chain joins TRBV27 to TRBJ2-7, with a tentative D call TRBD2 (5 bases). The CDR3 length is 13 residues. In germline, CDR1 is MNHEY, CDR2 SMNVEV (reference sequence). The V end was cut by 0 bases, the J end by 5 bases, with 8 bases between.

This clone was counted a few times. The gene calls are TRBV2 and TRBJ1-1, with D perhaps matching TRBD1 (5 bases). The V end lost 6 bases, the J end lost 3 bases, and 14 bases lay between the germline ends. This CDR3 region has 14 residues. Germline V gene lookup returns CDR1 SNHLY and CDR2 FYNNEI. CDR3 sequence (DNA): TGTGCCAGCAGAGCCGGGGGACTTTACACTGAAGCTTTCTTT. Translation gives CASRAGGLYTEAFF.

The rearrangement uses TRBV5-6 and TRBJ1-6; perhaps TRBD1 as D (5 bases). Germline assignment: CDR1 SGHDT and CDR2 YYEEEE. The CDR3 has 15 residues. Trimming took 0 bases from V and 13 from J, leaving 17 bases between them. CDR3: CASSLAYPGNIPLHF. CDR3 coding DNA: TGTGCCAGCAGCTTGGCTTATCCAGGGAATATCCCCCTCCACTTT.

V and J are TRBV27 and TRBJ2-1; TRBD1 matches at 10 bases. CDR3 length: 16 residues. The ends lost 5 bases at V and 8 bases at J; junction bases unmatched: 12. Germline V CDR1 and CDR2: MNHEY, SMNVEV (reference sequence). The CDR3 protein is CASSPSRGQGRHEQFF. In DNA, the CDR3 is TGTGCCAGCAGTCCGTCGAGGGGACAGGGGAGACATGAGCAGTTCTTC.